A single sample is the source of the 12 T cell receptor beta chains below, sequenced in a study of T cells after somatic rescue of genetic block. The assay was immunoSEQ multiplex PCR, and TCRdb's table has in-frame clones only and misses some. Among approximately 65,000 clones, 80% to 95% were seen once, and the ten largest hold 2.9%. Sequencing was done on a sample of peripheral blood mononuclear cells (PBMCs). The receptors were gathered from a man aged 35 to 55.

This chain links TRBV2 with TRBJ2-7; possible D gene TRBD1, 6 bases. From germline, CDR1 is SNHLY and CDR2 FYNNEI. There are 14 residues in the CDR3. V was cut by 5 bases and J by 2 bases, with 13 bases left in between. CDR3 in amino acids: CASSTRGQTYEQYF. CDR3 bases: TGTGCCAGCAGTACTAGAGGACAGACCTACGAGCAGTACTTC.

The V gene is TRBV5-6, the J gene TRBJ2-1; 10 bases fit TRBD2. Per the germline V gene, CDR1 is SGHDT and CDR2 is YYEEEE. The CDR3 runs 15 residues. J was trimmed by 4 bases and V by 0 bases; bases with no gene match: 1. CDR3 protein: CASSLGTSGYNEQFF. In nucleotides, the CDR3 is TGTGCCAGCAGCTTGGGGACTAGCGGATACAATGAGCAGTTCTTC.

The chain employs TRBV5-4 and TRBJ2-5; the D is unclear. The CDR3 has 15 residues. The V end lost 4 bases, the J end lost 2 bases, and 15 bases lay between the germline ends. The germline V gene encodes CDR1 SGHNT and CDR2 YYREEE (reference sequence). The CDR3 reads CASSTGGATQETQYF. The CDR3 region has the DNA TGTGCCAGCAGCACCGGCGGCGCTACTCAAGAGACCCAGTACTTC.

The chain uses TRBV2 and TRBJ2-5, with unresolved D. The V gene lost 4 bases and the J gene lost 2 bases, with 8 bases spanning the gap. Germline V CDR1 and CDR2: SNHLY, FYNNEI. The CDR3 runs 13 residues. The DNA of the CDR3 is TGTGCCAGCAGTGTGGAACTACAAGAGACCCAGTACTTC. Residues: CASSVELQETQYF.

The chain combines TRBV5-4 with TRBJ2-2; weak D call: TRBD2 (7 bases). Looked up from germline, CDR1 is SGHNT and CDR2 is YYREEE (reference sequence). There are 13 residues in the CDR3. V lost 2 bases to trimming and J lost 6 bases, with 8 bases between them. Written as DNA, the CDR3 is TGTGCCAGCAGCTTAGGGGGGGCCGGGGAGCTGTTTTTT. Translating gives CASSLGGAGELFF.

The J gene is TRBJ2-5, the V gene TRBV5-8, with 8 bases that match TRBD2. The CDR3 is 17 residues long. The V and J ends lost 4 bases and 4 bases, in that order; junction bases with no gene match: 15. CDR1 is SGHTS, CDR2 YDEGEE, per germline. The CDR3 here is CASSPWRGRRGGETQYF. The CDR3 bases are TGTGCCAGCAGCCCCTGGCGCGGGCGCCGGGGGGGAGAGACCCAGTACTTC.

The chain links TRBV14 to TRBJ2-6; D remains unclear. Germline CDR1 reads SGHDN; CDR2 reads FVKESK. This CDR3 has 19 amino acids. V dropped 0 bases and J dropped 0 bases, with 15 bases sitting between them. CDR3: CASSQDGTRAFSGANVLTF. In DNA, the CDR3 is TGTGCCAGCAGCCAAGACGGTACGAGAGCTTTCTCTGGGGCCAACGTCCTGACTTTC.

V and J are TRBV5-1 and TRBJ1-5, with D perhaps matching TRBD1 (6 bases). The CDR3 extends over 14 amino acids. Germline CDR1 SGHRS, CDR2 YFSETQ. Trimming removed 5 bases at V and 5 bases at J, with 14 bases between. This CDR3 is CASSPRGGYQPQHF. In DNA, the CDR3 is TGCGCCAGCAGTCCGAGGGGGGGCTATCAGCCCCAGCATTTT.

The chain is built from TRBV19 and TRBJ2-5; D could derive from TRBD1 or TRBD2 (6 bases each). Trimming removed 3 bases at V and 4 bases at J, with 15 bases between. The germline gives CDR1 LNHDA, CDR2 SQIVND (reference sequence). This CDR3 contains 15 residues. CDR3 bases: TGTGCCAGTAGTATTGGTGGGGGGCGAGGAGAGACCCAGTACTTC. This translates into CASSIGGGRGETQYF. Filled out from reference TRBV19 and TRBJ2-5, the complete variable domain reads DGGITQSPKYLFRKEGQNVTLSCEQNLNHDAMYWYRQDPGQGLRLIYYSQIVNDFQKGDIAEGYSVSREKKESFPLTVTSAQKNPTAFYLCASSIGGGRGETQYFGPGTRLLVL.

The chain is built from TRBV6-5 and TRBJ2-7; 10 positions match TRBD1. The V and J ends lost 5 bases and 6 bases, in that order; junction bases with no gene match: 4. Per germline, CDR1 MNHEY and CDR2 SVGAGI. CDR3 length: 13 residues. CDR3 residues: CASSRQGAGEQYF. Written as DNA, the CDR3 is TGTGCCAGCAGTAGACAGGGGGCGGGCGAGCAGTACTTC.

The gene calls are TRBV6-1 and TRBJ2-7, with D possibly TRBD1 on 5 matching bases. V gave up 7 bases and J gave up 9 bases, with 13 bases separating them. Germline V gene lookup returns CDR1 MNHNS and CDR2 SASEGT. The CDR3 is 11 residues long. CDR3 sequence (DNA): TGTGCCAGCACCTATGGGGCCGTGCAGTACTTC. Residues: CASTYGAVQYF.

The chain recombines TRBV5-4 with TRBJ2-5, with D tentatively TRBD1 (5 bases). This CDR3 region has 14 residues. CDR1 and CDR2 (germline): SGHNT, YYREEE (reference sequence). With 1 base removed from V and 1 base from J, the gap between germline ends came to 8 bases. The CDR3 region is CASSLSRGQETQYF. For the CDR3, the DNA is TGTGCCAGCAGCTTGAGTAGGGGCCAAGAGACCCAGTACTTC.